This T cell receptor beta chain was profiled in a study of T cell responses to AZD1222 COVID-19 vaccine. Assay used: immunoSEQ multiplex PCR; TCRdb lists only in-frame clones, some missing. The repertoire includes fewer than 35,000 clones, 91% of them detected once, and roughly 42% sits in the top ten. Per the germline V gene, CDR1 is LNHDA and CDR2 is SQIVND (reference sequence). Trimming stripped 2 bases from V and 5 bases from J, with 9 bases between. The CDR3 loop spans 13 amino acids. The chain combines TRBV19 with TRBJ2-5; weak D call: TRBD2 (6 bases). Sequencing used peripheral blood, obtained on day 0 of AZD1222 vaccination. The TCR originated in an adult in good health. The CDR3 nucleotides read TGTGCCAGTAGTATACCTAGCGCCGAGACCCAGTACTTC. Protein sequence: CASSIPSAETQYF.